The clone carrying this T cell receptor beta chain was seen more than once but under ten times. The antigen remains undetermined. These data originate in a study of T-cell reconstitution after alpha-beta-depleted transplantation in children. Findings of the study overall: Newly produced T cells mostly provided counts and TCRbeta diversity after one year, as hyperexpanded clones declined. Surviving recipient T cells and thymic progenitors produced the high day-60 TCRbeta diversity seen in some patients. At around two months after transplant, the alpha-beta T cells were reportedly derived from several hundred expanded clones that came from non-depleted graft cells.

Unique molecular identifiers were used in preparing the TCRbeta library. TCRdb processed the PCR reads anew with MiXCR; each CDR3 protein has one entry. The top ten hold around 0.76% of the sample, which has hundreds of thousands of distinct CDR3 sequences, less than 15% seen once. The V end lost 0 bases, the J end lost 6 bases, and 13 bases lay between the germline ends. This CDR3 is built from 14 residues. Germline V gives CDR1 SGHRS, CDR2 YFSETQ. The material was PBMCs, obtained before TCRalphabeta/CD19-depleted stem cell transplant. This receptor was identified in a girl aged 2-9 years with congenital amegakaryocytic thrombocytopenia, due to receive a stem cell transplant. This sequence joins TRBV5-1 and TRBJ2-7, with D hard to call. The CDR3 coding sequence is TGCGCCAGCAGCTTGGAGTCCACGGTTCGCGAGCAGTACTTC. As protein: CASSLESTVREQYF.